The sequence of this T cell receptor beta chain was determined in a study of response to subunit inactivated influenza vaccine. Study conclusions and caveats: With each seasonal influenza vaccination, the authors suggested, few new T cells are recruited.

This clonotype was seen only a few times. Its target is unknown. TCRdb used MiXCR to reprocess the RT-PCR reads, holding one entry per CDR3 protein. The sample contains 700,000 to 900,000 distinct CDR3 sequences, 21% of which appear only once. V was pared by 5 bases and J by 7 bases, with 23 bases between. CDR1 is SEHNR and CDR2 is FQNEAQ in the germline V gene (reference sequence). This CDR3 is 16 amino acids long. The input for sequencing was PBMCs from blood, taken approximately 5 days after vaccination. The rearrangement joins TRBV7-9 to TRBJ1-2, with D uncertain. This clonotype originated in a man in his fifties or sixties who received an inactivated influenza vaccine. CDR3 nucleotides: TGTGCCAGCAGCACCTCGACGGGCACGGGGAGTCGTGGCTACACCTTC. Encoded protein: CASSTSTGTGSRGYTF. Full variable domain (missing parts from reference TRBV7-9 and TRBJ1-2): DTGVSQNPRHKITKRGQNVTFRCDPISEHNRLYWYRQTLGQGPEFLTYFQNEAQLEKSRLLSDRFSAERPKGSFSTLEIQRTEQGDSAMYLCASSTSTGTGSRGYTFGSGTRLTVV.